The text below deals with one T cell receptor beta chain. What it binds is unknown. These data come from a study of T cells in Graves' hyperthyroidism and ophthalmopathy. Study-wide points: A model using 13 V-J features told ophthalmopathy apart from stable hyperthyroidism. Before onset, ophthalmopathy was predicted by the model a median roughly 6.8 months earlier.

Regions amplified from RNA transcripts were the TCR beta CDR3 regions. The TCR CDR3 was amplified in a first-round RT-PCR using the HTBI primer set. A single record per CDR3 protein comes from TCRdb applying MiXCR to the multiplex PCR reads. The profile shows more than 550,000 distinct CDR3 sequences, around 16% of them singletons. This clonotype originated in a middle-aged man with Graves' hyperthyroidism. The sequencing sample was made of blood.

The CDR3 loop is CASSLAERMNGYTF. The CDR3 region has the DNA TGCGCCAGCAGCTTGGCGGAAAGGATGAATGGCTACACCTTC. V is TRBV5-1 and J is TRBJ1-2, with unresolved D. Per the germline V gene, CDR1 is SGHRS and CDR2 is YFSETQ. Trimming pared 0 bases from V and 6 bases from J, leaving 12 bases between. The CDR3 sequence is 14 residues long.